Below, 2 T cell receptor beta chains from the same sample are listed, as sequenced in a study of CD8+ T cells in alopecia areata. RNA was extracted and reverse transcribed into cDNA as the sequencing template. Assay used: immunoSEQ multiplex PCR; TCRdb lists only in-frame clones, some missing. In the table there are tens of thousands of clones, approximately 28% of which are singletons. Regarding treatment: oral pan-JAK inhibitor, 5-10 mg twice daily. The sample here was CD8+ T cells sorted from blood, taken at week 4, from a patient treated with tofacitinib. Receptors originate from a human donor with alopecia areata.

This clone was observed a handful of times. This CDR3 is CASSLGAGGYEQYF. CDR3 coding DNA: TGTGCCAGCAGTTTAGGGGCAGGGGGGTACGAGCAGTACTTC. The chain couples TRBV27 to TRBJ2-7, with a weak D call TRBD1 (7 bases). The length of the CDR3 is 14 residues. V was shortened by 2 bases and J by 4 bases, with 12 bases between the two germline ends. Germline-derived CDR1 and CDR2 are MNHEY and SMNVEV (reference sequence).

The chain links TRBV30 to TRBJ2-3; D is undetermined. Germline lookup yields CDR1 GTSNPN and CDR2 SVGIG (reference sequence). V lost 4 bases, J lost 0 bases, and 17 bases lay in between. The CDR3 extends over 16 amino acids. CDR3 in DNA: TGTGCCTGGATTCCTCCGGTGCATATTAGCACAGATACGCAGTATTTT. This sequence encodes CAWIPPVHISTDTQYF. Full variable domain (missing parts from reference TRBV30 and TRBJ2-3): SQTIHQWPATLVQPVGSPLSLECTVEGTSNPNLYWYRQAAGRGLQLLFYSVGIGQISSEVPQNLSASRPQDRQFILSSKKLLLSDSGFYLCAWIPPVHISTDTQYFGPGTRLTVL.